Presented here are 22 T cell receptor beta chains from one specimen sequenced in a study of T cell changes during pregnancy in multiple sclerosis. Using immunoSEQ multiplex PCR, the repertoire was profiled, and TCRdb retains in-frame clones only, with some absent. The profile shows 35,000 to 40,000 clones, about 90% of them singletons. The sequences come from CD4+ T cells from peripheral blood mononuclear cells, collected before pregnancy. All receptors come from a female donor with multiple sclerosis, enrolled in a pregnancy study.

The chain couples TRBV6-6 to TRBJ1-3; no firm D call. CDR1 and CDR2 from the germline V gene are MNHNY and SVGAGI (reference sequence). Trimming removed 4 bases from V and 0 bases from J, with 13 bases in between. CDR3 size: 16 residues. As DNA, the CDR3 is TGTGCCAGCAGTTCCCTGGGGAGCCTCTCTGGAAACACCATATATTTT. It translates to CASSSLGSLSGNTIYF.

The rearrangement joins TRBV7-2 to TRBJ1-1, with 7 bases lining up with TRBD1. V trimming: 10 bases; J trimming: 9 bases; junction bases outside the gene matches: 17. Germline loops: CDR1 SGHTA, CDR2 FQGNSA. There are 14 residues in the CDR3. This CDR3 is CATTRGQTSLQAFF. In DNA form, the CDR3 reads TGTGCCACAACTCGGGGACAGACAAGTCTTCAAGCTTTCTTT.

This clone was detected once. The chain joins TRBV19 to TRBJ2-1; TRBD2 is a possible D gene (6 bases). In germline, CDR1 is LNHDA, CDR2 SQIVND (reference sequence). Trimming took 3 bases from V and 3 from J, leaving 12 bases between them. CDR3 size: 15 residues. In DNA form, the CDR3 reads TGTGCCAGTAGTATGCCCGCGGGATTCTACAATGAGCAGTTCTTC. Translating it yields CASSMPAGFYNEQFF.

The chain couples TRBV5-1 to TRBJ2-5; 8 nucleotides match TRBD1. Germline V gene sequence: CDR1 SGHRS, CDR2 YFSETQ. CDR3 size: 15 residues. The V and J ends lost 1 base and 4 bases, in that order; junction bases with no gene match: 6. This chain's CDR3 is CASSLSLGTGETQYF. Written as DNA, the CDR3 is TGCGCCAGCAGCTTGAGTCTTGGGACAGGAGAGACCCAGTACTTC.

The CDR3, as DNA: TGTGCCAGCAGGAGGGTCGCAACTAATGAAAAACTGTTTTTT. Its translation: CASRRVATNEKLFF. This chain uses TRBV2 with TRBJ1-4; D remains ambiguous. The germline V gene encodes CDR1 SNHLY and CDR2 FYNNEI. Trimming pared 6 bases from V and 0 bases from J, leaving 8 bases between. The CDR3 is made up of 14 amino acids.

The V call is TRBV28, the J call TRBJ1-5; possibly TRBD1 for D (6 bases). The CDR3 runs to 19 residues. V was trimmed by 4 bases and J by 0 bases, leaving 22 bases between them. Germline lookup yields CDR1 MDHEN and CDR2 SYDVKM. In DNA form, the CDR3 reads TGTGCCAGCAGTTCGAACTTCGGGACACCATCTTATAGCAATCAGCCCCAGCATTTT. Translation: CASSSNFGTPSYSNQPQHF.

The CDR3 DNA reads as TGTGCCAGCAGCTTGGACCCGGGAGAAGTCCGCGAGCAGTACTTC. Residues: CASSLDPGEVREQYF. The chain combines TRBV5-4 with TRBJ2-7, with D possibly being TRBD2 (6 bases). V was shortened by 0 bases and J by 6 bases, with 16 bases between the two germline ends. CDR1 is SGHNT and CDR2 is YYREEE in the germline V gene (reference sequence). The CDR3 runs to 15 residues.

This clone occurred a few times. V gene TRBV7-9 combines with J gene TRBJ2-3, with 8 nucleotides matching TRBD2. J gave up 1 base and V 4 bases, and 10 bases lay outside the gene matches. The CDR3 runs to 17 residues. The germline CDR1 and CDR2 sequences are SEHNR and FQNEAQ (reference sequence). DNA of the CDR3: TGTGCCAGCAGCTCCCGAATTTATAGCGGGGGCACAGATACGCAGTATTTT. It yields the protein CASSSRIYSGGTDTQYF.

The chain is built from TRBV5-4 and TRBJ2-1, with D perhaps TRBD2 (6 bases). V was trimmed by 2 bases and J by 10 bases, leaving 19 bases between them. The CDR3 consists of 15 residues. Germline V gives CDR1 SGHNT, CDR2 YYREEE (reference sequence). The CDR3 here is CASSLRENFLREQFF. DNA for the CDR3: TGTGCCAGCAGCTTACGGGAGAACTTCCTGAGGGAGCAGTTCTTC.

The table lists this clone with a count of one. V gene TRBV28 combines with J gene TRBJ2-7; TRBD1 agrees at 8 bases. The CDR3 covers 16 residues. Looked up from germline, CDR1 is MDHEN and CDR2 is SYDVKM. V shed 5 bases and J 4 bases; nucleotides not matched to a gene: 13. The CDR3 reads CASSQGTGAKHYEQYF. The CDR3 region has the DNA TGTGCCAGCAGTCAGGGGACAGGTGCTAAACATTACGAGCAGTACTTC.

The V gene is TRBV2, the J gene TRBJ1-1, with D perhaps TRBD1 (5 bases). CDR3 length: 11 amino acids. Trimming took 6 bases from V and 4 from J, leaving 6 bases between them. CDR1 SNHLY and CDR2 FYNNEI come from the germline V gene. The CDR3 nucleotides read TGTGCCAGCAGGGGACTCACTGAAGCTTTCTTT. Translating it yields CASRGLTEAFF.

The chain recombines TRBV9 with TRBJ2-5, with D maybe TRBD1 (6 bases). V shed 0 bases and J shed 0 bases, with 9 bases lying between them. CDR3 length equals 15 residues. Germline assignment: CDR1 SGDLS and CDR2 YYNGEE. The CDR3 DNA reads TGTGCCAGCAGCGTAGGGCAGGGGTACCAAGAGACCCAGTACTTC. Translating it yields CASSVGQGYQETQYF.

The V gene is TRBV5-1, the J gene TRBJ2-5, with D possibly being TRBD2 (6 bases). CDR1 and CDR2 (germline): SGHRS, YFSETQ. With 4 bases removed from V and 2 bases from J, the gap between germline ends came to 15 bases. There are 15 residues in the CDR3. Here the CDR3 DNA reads TGCGCCAGCAGCCCATCGGGAGTACTGCAAGAGACCCAGTACTTC. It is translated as CASSPSGVLQETQYF.

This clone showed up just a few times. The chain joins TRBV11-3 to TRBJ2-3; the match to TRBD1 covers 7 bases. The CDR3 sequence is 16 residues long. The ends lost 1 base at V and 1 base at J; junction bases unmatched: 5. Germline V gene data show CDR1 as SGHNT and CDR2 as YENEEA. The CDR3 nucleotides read TGTGCCAGCAGCTTAGTTCACAGGGGAGGCACAGATACGCAGTATTTT. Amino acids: CASSLVHRGGTDTQYF.

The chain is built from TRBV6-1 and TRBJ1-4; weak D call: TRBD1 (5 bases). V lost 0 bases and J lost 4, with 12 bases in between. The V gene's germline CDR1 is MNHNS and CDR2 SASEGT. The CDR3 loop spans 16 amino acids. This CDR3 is CASSEAVGGGNEKLFF. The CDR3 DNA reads TGTGCCAGCAGTGAAGCGGTCGGGGGAGGTAATGAAAAACTGTTTTTT.

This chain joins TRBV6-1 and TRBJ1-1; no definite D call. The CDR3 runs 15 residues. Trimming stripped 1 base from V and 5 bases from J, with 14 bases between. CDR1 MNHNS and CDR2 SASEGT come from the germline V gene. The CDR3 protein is CASSEVSTGGTEAFF. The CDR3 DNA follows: TGTGCCAGCAGTGAAGTTTCCACCGGCGGGACTGAAGCTTTCTTT.

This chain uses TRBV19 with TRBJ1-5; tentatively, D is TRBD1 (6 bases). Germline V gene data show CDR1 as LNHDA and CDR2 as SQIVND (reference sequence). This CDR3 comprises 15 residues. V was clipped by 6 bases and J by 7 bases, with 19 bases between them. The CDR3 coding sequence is TGTGCCAGTAGCGAGGACTCATTGAGGGGGCAGCCCCAGCATTTT. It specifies CASSEDSLRGQPQHF.

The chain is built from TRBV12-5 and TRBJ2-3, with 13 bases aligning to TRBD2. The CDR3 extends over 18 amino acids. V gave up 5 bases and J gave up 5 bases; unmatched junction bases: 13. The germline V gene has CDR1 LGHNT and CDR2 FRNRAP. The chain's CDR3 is CASGRQGGLAGAKDTQYF. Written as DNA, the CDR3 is TGTGCTAGTGGTAGACAGGGAGGACTAGCGGGAGCGAAAGATACGCAGTATTTT.

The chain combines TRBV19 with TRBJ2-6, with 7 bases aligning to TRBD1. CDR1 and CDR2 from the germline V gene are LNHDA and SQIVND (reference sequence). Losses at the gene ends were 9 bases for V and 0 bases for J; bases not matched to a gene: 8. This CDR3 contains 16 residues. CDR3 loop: CASPGQSSSGANVLTF. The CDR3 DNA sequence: TGTGCCAGCCCGGGACAGTCGTCCTCTGGGGCCAACGTCCTGACTTTC.

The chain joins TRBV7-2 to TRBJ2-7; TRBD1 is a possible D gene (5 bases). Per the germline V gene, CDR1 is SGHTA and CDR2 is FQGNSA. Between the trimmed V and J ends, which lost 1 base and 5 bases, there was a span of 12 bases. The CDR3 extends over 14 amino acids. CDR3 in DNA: TGTGCCAGCAGCTTAGAGGGGTCAGCTCACGAGCAGTACTTC. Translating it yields CASSLEGSAHEQYF.

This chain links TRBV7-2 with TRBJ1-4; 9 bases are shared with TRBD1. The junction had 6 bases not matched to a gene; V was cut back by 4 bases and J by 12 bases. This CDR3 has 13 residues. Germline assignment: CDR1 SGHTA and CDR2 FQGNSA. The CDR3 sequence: CASSSTTGGELFF. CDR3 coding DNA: TGTGCCAGCAGCTCAACAACAGGGGGCGAACTGTTTTTT.

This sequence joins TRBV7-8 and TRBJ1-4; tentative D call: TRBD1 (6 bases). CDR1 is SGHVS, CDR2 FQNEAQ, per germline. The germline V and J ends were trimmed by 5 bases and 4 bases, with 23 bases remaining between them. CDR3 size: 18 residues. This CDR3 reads CASSAPGTSQGGNEKLFF. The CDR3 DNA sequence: TGTGCCAGCAGCGCGCCCGGGACATCTCAGGGTGGTAATGAAAAACTGTTTTTT.